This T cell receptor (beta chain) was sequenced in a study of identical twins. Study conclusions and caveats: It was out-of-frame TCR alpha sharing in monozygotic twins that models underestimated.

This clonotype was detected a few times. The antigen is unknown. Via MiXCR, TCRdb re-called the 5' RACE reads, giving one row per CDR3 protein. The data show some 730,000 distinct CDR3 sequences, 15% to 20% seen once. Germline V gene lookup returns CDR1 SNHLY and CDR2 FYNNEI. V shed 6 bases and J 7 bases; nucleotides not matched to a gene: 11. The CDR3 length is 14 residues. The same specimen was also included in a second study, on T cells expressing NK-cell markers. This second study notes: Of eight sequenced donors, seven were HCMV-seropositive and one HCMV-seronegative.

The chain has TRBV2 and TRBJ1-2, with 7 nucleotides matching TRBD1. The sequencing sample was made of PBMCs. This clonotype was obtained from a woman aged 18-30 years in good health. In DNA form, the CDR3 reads TGTGCCAGCAGCGCCGAGACAGGGCTCGGTGGCTACACCTTC. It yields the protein CASSAETGLGGYTF.